This T cell receptor (beta chain) was sequenced for a study of blood T cell repertoires in COVID-19. This clone is a singleton in its sample. This CDR3 has 14 amino acids. Germline V CDR1 and CDR2: SGDLS, YYNGEE. Trimming removed 4 bases from V and 5 bases from J; junction bases left unmatched: 8. Profiling relied on immunoSEQ multiplex PCR, and the TCRdb table lists in-frame clones only, not all of them. The data hold more than 200,000 clones, with approximately 86% observed a single time. The chain recombines TRBV9 with TRBJ2-7; 8 bases are shared with TRBD2. Sequencing used peripheral blood. The sequence came from a man aged 30-40 years with active or convalescent COVID-19. The DNA for the CDR3 is TGTGCCAGCAGCCCACGCGGGACTAGGAACGAGCAGTACTTC. This sequence encodes CASSPRGTRNEQYF.